This TCR beta chain was identified during a study of blood T cell repertoires in COVID-19 (dated by TCRdb to 2018 to 2021). Concerning the study at large: Samples from collaborators originated in the United States, Italy and Spain and spanned both the acute and convalescent phases of COVID-19. Where available, HLA class I and class II types were taken from metadata supplied by the sample provider and were not determined by assay-based typing. Subjects who had been exposed to COVID-19, were actively infected with it, or had recovered from it provided the deeply sampled blood TCRbeta repertoires that made up the dataset. The repertoires were released in a freely available public database meant as a resource for research on the immune response to SARS-CoV-2. Nearly every sample came with metadata listing a de-identified subject ID, COVID-19 status, age in years and sex. The prospective study material was composed of cDNA or gDNA derived from T cells, B-cell-depleted T cells, or PBMCs. The samples were drawn from the first 160 participants of the ongoing ImmuneRACE study and from 1,200 or so subjects provided by 6 global collaborators. Overall study results and their limits: The amount of clinical and demographic metadata varied by source and participant and was provided uncurated.

Enrolling through a virtual design, the prospective study's participants ranged in age from roughly 18 to 89 years and lived across more than 20 United States geographic areas. In the prospective study, participants were assigned to cohorts based on the clinical history participants reported in a screening survey and a study questionnaire. Recovered participants in ImmuneRACE Cohort 3 were defined as having two consecutive negative NP/OP PCR tests, clearance from a healthcare professional, or resolution of symptoms. In the prospective study, mobile phlebotomists collected whole blood, serum and a nasopharyngeal or oropharyngeal swab from each participant. Participants in the prospective study had the option to provide additional blood draws and questionnaires over a roughly two-month period. Prospective study blood samples were shipped either frozen or at room temperature before DNA extraction.

TCRbeta CDR3 regions were amplified from genomic DNA by means of the immunoSEQ Assay, a bias-controlled multiplex PCR. For the original study's pipeline: The number of nucleated cells in each sample was estimated from the amplification of reference gene primers within the assay. Sequence reads were collapsed and filtered to measure the absolute abundance of every unique TCRbeta CDR3 rearrangement. For each sample, productive Simpson clonality was calculated as the square root of Simpson's diversity index across productive rearrangements. Sourced from immuneACCESS, this table was stored by TCRdb with only in-frame sequences that have V and J called. A share of the clones is absent; for the studies checked, an unresolved V gene accounts for under half, and the remainder has no known explanation. D and trimming come from the DNA, and the V and J calls and clone size come from that table. The sample profile shows roughly 360,000 clones; about four fifths of them were found once. Around 5.1% of the sample is in the top ten clones.

CDR1 and CDR2, per the germline V gene (reference sequence), are LNHDA and SQIVND. The CDR3 numbers 12 residues from cysteine through phenylalanine. CDR3 DNA is the only sequence kept; it has 36 bases, read in frame from the first base. V is pared back by 4 bases and J by 7 bases, with 8 bases lying between the germline termini. Worth noting for this clone: The target of this receptor is not known. No per-base quality is available; no much larger clone lies one base away.

The chain joins TRBV19 to TRBJ2-1, with no reliable assignment of the D segment. Material for sequencing was PBMCs or T cells enriched from blood (not recorded which). This receptor was taken from a woman aged 50 to 65 who had recovered from COVID-19. The DNA reads as follows: TGTGCCAGTAGTACCGCCCGGAATGAGCAGTTCTTC. Its protein is CASSTARNEQFF.